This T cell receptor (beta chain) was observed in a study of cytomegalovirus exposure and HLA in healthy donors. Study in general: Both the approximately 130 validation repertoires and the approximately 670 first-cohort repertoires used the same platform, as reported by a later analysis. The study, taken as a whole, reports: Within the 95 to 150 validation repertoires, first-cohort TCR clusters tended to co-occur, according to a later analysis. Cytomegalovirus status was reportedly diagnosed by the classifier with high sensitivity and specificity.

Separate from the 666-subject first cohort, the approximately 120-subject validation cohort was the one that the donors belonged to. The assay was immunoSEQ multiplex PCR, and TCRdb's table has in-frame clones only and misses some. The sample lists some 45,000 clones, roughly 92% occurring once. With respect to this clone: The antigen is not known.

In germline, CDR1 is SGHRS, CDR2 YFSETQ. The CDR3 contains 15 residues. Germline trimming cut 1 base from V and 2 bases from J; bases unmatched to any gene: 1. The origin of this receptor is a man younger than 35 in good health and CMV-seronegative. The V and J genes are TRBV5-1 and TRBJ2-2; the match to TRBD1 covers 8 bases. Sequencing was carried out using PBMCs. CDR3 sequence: CASSLTGGNTGELFF. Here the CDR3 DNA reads TGCGCCAGCAGCTTGACAGGGGGAAACACCGGGGAGCTGTTTTTT.